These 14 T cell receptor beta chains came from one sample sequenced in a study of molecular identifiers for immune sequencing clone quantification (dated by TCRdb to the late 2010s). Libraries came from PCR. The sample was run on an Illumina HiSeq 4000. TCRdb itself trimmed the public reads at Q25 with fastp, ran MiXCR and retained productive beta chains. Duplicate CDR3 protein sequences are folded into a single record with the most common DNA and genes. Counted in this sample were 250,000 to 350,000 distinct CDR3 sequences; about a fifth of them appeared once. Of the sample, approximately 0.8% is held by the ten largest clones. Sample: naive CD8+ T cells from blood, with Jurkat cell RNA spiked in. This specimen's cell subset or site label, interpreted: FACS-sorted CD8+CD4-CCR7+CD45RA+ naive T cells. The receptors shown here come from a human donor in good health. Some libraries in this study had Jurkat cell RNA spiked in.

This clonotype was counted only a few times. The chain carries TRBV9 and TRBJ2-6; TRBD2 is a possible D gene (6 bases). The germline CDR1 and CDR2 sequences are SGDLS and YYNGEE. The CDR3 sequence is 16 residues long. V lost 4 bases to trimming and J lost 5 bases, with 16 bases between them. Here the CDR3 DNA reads TGTGCCAGCAGCCCCCCCGCGGGGATTAGGGCCAACGTCCTGACTTTC. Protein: CASSPPAGIRANVLTF.

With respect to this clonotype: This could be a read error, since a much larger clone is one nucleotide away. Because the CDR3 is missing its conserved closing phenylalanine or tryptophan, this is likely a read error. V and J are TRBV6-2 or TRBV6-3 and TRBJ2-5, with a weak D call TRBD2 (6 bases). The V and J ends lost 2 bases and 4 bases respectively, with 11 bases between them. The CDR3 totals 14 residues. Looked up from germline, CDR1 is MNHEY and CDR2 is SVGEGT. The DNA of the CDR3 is TGTGCCAGCAGTTACCGGACTACCCTAGAGACCCAGTACCTC. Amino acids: CASSYRTTLETQYL.

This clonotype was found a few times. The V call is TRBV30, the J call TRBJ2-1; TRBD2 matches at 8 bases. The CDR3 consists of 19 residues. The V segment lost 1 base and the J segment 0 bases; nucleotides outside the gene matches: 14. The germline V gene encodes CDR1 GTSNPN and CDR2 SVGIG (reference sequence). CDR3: CAWSGRDVAGIISYNEQFF. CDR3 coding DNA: TGTGCCTGGAGTGGCAGAGACGTAGCGGGAATAATCTCCTACAATGAGCAGTTCTTC. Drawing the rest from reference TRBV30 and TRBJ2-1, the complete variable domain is SQTIHQWPATLVQPVGSPLSLECTVEGTSNPNLYWYRQAAGRGLQLLFYSVGIGQISSEVPQNLSASRPQDRQFILSSKKLLLSDSGFYLCAWSGRDVAGIISYNEQFFGPGTRLTVL.

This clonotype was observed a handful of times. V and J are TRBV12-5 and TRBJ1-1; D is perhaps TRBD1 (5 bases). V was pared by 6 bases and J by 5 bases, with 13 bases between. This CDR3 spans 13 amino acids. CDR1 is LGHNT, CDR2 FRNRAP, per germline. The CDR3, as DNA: TGTGCTAGTGGAATACCGGGACTGACTGAAGCTTTCTTT. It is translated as CASGIPGLTEAFF.

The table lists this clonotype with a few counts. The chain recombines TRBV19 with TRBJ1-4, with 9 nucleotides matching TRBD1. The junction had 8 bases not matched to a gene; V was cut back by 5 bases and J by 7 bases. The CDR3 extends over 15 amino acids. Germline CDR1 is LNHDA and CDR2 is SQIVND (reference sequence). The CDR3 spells CASSPRDRVSEKLFF. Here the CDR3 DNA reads TGTGCCAGTAGTCCCCGGGACAGGGTCTCTGAAAAACTGTTTTTT.

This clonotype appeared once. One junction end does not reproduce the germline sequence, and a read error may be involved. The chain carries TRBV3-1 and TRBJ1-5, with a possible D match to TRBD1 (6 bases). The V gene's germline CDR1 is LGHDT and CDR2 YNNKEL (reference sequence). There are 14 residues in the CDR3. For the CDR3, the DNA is TGTGCCAGCAGCCAAGATCGGGGGCCACAGCCCCAGCACTTT. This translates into CASSQDRGPQPQHF.

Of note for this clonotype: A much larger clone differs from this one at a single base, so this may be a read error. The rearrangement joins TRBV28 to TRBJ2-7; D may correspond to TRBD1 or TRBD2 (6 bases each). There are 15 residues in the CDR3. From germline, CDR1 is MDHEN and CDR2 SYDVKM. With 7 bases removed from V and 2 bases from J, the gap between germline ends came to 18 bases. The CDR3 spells CASTSRGRKPYEQYF. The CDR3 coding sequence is TGTGCCAGCACCTCGAGGGGGAGGAAGCCCTACGAGCAGTACTTC.

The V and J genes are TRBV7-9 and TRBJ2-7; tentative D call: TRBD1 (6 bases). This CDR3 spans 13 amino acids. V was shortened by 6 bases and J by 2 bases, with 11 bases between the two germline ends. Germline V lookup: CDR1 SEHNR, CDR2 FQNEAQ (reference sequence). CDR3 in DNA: TGTGCCAGCAGACCGGACAGCCCCTACGAGCAGTACTTC. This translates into CASRPDSPYEQYF.

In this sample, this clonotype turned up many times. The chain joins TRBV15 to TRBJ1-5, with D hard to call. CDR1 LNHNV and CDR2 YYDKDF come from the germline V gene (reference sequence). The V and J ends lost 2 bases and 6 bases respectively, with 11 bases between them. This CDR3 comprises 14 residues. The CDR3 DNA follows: TGTGCCACCAGCAGATTAGTAGTGGGTCAGCCCCAGCATTTT. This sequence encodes CATSRLVVGQPQHF.

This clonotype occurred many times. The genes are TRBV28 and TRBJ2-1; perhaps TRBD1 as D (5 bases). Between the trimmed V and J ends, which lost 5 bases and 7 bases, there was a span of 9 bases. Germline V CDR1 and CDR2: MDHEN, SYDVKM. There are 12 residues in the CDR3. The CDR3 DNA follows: TGTGCCAGCAGTCCGACAGAGAATGAGCAGTTCTTC. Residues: CASSPTENEQFF.

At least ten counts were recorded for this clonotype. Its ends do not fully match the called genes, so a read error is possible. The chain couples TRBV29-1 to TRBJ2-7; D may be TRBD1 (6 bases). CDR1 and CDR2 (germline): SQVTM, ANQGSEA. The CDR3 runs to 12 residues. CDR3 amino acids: CSVEDPGRGTAF. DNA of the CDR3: TGCAGCGTTGAAGATCCCGGCAGGGGCACTGCGTTC.

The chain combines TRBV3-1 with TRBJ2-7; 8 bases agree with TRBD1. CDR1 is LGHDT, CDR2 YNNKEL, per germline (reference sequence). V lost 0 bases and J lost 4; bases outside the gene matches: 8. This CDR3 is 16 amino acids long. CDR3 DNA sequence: TGTGCCAGCAGCCAAGATGGTATCGGGACAGGTTACGAGCAGTACTTC. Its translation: CASSQDGIGTGYEQYF.

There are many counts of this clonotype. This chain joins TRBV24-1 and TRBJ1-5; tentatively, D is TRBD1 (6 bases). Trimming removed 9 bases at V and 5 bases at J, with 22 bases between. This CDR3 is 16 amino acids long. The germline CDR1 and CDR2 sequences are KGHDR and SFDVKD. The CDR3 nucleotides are TGTGCCACCGGATCCGGGGGCAGTGCTTTTGATCAGCCCCAGCATTTT. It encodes CATGSGGSAFDQPQHF.

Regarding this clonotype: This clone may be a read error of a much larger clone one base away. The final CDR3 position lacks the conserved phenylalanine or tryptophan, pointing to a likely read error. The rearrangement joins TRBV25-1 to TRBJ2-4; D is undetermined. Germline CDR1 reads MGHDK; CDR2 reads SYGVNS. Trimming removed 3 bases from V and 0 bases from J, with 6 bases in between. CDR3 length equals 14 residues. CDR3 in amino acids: CASSDVLAKNIQYS. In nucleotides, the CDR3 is TGTGCCAGCAGTGATGTACTAGCCAAAAACATTCAGTACTCC.